This T cell receptor (beta chain) was identified during a study of shared clonotypes between healthy human individuals. The CDR3 totals 17 residues. Germline lookup yields CDR1 MDHEN and CDR2 SYDVKM. V was clipped by 5 bases and J by 0 bases, with 14 bases between them. TCRdb's table, derived via immunoSEQ multiplex PCR, lists solely in-frame clones and lacks some. The sample shows fewer than 2.5 million clones, roughly 93% of them seen only once. Healthy HIV-negative adults without recent acute infections or vaccinations served as donors. CD4+ cell separation produced CD45RA+ naive and CD45RA-negative memory subsets.

Sequencing was performed on naive CD4+ T cells from PBMCs. The subset here: CD45RA+ positively selected. The chain joins TRBV28 to TRBJ2-6; D is possibly TRBD2 (5 bases). The clonotype was recovered from a man between 18 and 29 years old in good health. Some clones in this sample may be carry-over from other donors' samples. The CDR3 bases are TGTGCCAGCAGTGGAGGAAAGAAAGACTCTGGGGCCAACGTCCTGACTTTC. Protein product: CASSGGKKDSGANVLTF.